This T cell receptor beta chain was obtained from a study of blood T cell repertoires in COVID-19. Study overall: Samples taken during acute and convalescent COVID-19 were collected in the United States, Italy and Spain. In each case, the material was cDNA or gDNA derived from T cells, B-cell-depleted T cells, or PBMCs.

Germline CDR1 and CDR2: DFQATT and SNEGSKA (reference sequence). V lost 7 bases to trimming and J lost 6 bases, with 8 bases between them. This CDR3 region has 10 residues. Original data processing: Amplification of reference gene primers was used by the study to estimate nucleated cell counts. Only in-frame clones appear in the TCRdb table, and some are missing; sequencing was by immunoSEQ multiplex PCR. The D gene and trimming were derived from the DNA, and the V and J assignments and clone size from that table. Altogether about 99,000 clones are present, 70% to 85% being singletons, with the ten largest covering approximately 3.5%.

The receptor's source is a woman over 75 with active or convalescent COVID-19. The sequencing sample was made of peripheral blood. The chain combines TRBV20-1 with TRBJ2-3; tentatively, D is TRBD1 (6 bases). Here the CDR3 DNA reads TGCAGTGGAACAGGGGATACGCAGTATTTT. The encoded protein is CSGTGDTQYF.